The 2 T cell receptor beta chains below all came from one sample that was sequenced in a study of CD8 T cells in Susac syndrome. RNA amounts of about 0.45 to 1 ug underwent reverse transcription with random hexamers. TCRdb re-derived calls from the immunoSEQ multiplex PCR reads in MiXCR, one entry per CDR3 protein. The sample carries more than 55,000 distinct CDR3 sequences, approximately 95% recorded once. The sequenced sample consisted of CD8+ T cells from PBMCs. The receptors were sampled from a human donor in good health.

The genes are TRBV4-1 and TRBJ1-2, with D uncertain. This CDR3 has 15 residues. Trimming pared 2 bases from V and 0 bases from J, leaving 10 bases between. Per the germline V gene, CDR1 is MGHRA and CDR2 is YSYEKL. CDR3 in amino acids: CASSQYREANYGYTF. The DNA for the CDR3 is TGCGCCAGCAGCCAATACCGTGAAGCTAACTATGGCTACACCTTC.

About this clonotype: This CDR3 fails to terminate in the conserved phenylalanine or tryptophan, so it likely reflects a read error. This chain links TRBV23-1 with TRBJ1-2; tentatively, D is TRBD1 (5 bases). TRBV23-1 is filed as an ORF, its function uncertain. CDR3 length: 15 amino acids. V lost 3 bases to trimming and J lost 0 bases, with 11 bases between them. Written as DNA, the CDR3 is TGCGCCAGCAGTCACCGCGGACAATCTAACTATGGCTACACCCTC. It yields the protein CASSHRGQSNYGYTL.